Below, 18 T cell receptor beta chains from the same sample are listed, as sequenced in a study of cytomegalovirus exposure and HLA in healthy donors. PCR was performed using 60 Vbeta and 13 Jbeta primers. Sequenced by immunoSEQ multiplex PCR; TCRdb stores in-frame clones only, minus some. The table has 80,000 or so clones, less than 80% seen once. Sequenced: PBMCs. The receptors come from a man younger than 45 in good health and CMV-seropositive.

This sequence joins TRBV5-6 and TRBJ2-3; 8 nucleotides match TRBD2. The length of the CDR3 is 12 residues. V shed 4 bases, J shed 11 bases, and the junction held 6 bases outside the gene matches. Germline V lookup: CDR1 SGHDT, CDR2 YYEEEE. CDR3 loop: CASSPGRGGQYF. DNA of the CDR3: TGTGCCAGCAGCCCCGGGAGGGGTGGGCAGTATTTT. The variable domain in full, with the rest retrieved from reference TRBV5-6 and TRBJ2-3, is DAGVTQSPTHLIKTRGQQVTLRCSPKSGHDTVSWYQQALGQGPQFIFQYYEEEERQRGNFPDRFSGHQFPNYSSELNVNALLLGDSALYLCASSPGRGGQYFGPGTRLTVL.

With respect to this clone: This likely came from a read error, as a far larger clone is one base away. The sample contains more than one DNA sequence encoding this CDR3. The rearrangement joins TRBV5-1 to TRBJ1-2, with a tentative D call TRBD1 (5 bases). The CDR3 has 14 amino acids. The V gene lost 1 base and the J gene lost 8 bases, with 15 bases spanning the gap. Germline V gives CDR1 SGHRS, CDR2 YFSETQ. CDR3 residues: CASSLLAGGWGYTF. Here the CDR3 DNA reads TGCGCCAGCAGCTTGTTGGCCGGGGGTTGGGGCTACACCTTC.

About this clone: One junction end disagrees with the germline gene, perhaps due to a read error. CDR3 DNA sequence: TGCGCCAGCAGGTTGGGGGGGGAGTTCTCCGAGCAGTACTTC. Protein: CASRLGGEFSEQYF. The chain joins TRBV5-1 to TRBJ2-7, with 7 bases identical to TRBD2. This CDR3 is 14 amino acids long. Germline loops: CDR1 SGHRS, CDR2 YFSETQ.

The chain uses TRBV7-2 and TRBJ2-7; weak D call: TRBD2 (5 bases). Germline V gene lookup returns CDR1 SGHTA and CDR2 FQGNSA. This CDR3 has 15 amino acids. V gave up 5 bases and J gave up 3 bases, with 17 bases separating them. The CDR3 sequence: CASSPPPGNNYEQYF. Written as DNA, the CDR3 is TGTGCCAGCAGCCCCCCTCCGGGGAATAACTACGAGCAGTACTTC.

J is TRBJ1-1 and V is TRBV7-9; 8 bases agree with TRBD1. The CDR3 spans 15 residues. CDR1 is SEHNR, CDR2 FQNEAQ, per germline (reference sequence). The J segment lost 4 bases and the V segment lost 4 bases, leaving 8 bases of the junction unmatched. CDR3 DNA sequence: TGTGCCAGCAGCTCAGACAGGGGACGACGCACTGAAGCTTTCTTT. The encoded protein is CASSSDRGRRTEAFF.

This clone was observed a few times. The chain joins TRBV5-8 to TRBJ2-5; TRBD2 agrees at 12 bases. Germline V gene data show CDR1 as SGHTS and CDR2 as YDEGEE. The junction had 15 bases not matched to a gene; V was cut back by 6 bases and J by 6 bases. The CDR3 is made up of 17 amino acids. CDR3 nucleotide sequence: TGTGCCAGCACTCCAACATACCTCCGGACTAGCGGGAAGACCCAGTACTTC. It is translated as CASTPTYLRTSGKTQYF.

This rearrangement joins TRBV9 to TRBJ2-1; 8 bases are a match to TRBD2. V was pared by 4 bases and J by 6 bases, with 6 bases of the junction left unmatched. CDR1 SGDLS and CDR2 YYNGEE come from the germline V gene. This CDR3 comprises 14 residues. CDR3 residues: CASSSETSANEQFF. CDR3 nucleotide sequence: TGTGCCAGCAGCTCGGAGACTAGCGCCAATGAGCAGTTCTTC.

The CDR3 DNA reads as TGTGCCAGCAGCGCCGAACCGGGACTACACGCACCCCAGCATTTT. Its translation: CASSAEPGLHAPQHF. The chain uses TRBV7-2 and TRBJ1-5; TRBD1 might be the D (5 bases). Per the germline V gene, CDR1 is SGHTA and CDR2 is FQGNSA. Trimming pared 5 bases from V and 10 bases from J, leaving 21 bases between. The CDR3 has 15 amino acids.

In nucleotides, the CDR3 is TGTGCCAGCAGTAGACAGGGAAGATGGGATCAGCCCCAGCATTTT. Its translation is CASSRQGRWDQPQHF. The chain recombines TRBV5-6 with TRBJ1-5; 7 nucleotides match TRBD1. Losses at the gene ends were 5 bases for V and 5 bases for J; bases not matched to a gene: 10. The CDR3 has 15 amino acids. Germline V gene data show CDR1 as SGHDT and CDR2 as YYEEEE.

The chain employs TRBV9 and TRBJ1-1; 9 bases are shared with TRBD1. CDR1 and CDR2 from the germline V gene are SGDLS and YYNGEE. Germline trimming cut 3 bases from V and 0 bases from J; bases unmatched to any gene: 12. CDR3 length: 18 residues. CDR3: CASSALTGGETMNTEAFF. The CDR3 DNA reads as TGTGCCAGCAGCGCCCTGACAGGGGGAGAGACCATGAACACTGAAGCTTTCTTT.

V gene TRBV29-1 combines with J gene TRBJ2-1, with D perhaps matching TRBD1 (6 bases). Germline V lookup: CDR1 SQVTM, CDR2 ANQGSEA. Trimming shortened V by 6 bases and J by 6 bases, and 27 bases separated the two germline ends. This CDR3 has 17 residues. CDR3: CSVARPRGGKNRNEQFF. DNA of the CDR3: TGCAGCGTCGCCCGCCCCCGAGGGGGAAAGAACCGCAATGAGCAGTTCTTC.

CDR3 amino acids: CASSQAGTSVNEQFF. In DNA, the CDR3 is TGTGCCAGCAGCCAAGCGGGGACTAGCGTTAATGAGCAGTTCTTC. The chain recombines TRBV14 with TRBJ2-1, with 10 bases aligning to TRBD2. The trim removed 1 base at V and 7 bases at J, leaving 4 bases unmatched. This CDR3 has 15 residues. Germline lookup yields CDR1 SGHDN and CDR2 FVKESK.

This clone occurred once. The chain uses TRBV2 and TRBJ1-2, with D maybe TRBD1 (6 bases). The CDR3 has 11 residues. V lost 8 bases and J 8 bases, leaving 12 bases between the germline ends. Looked up from germline, CDR1 is SNHLY and CDR2 is FYNNEI. The CDR3 is CASDRRGGYTF. CDR3 nucleotide sequence: TGTGCCAGCGACAGGCGTGGGGGCTACACCTTC.

The chain has TRBV30 and TRBJ1-5, with D perhaps matching TRBD1 (5 bases). This CDR3 has 16 residues. Germline V gene sequence: CDR1 GTSNPN, CDR2 SVGIG (reference sequence). Trimming removed 0 bases from V and 0 bases from J, with 12 bases in between. CDR3 sequence: CAWSVAGQYSNQPQHF. The CDR3 nucleotides read TGTGCCTGGAGTGTAGCGGGGCAATATAGCAATCAGCCCCAGCATTTT.

The chain employs TRBV5-6 and TRBJ2-3; 9 nucleotides align to TRBD1. The V segment lost 3 bases and the J segment 7 bases; nucleotides outside the gene matches: 9. This CDR3 region has 15 residues. Germline CDR1 reads SGHDT; CDR2 reads YYEEEE. CDR3 bases: TGTGCCAGCAGCTCGCCGGGACAGGGAAGGAATACGCAGTATTTT. It specifies CASSSPGQGRNTQYF.

The chain links TRBV11-3 to TRBJ1-3; 8 nucleotides align to TRBD1. J gave up 8 bases and V 5 bases, and 8 bases lay outside the gene matches. CDR1 and CDR2 (germline): SGHNT, YENEEA. CDR3 length: 14 amino acids. In nucleotides, the CDR3 is TGTGCCAGCAGCCCAGGGACAGGTGCGGACACCATATATTTT. This translates into CASSPGTGADTIYF.

As to this clone: Other DNA sequences of this sample code for an identical CDR3. The chain carries TRBV7-2 and TRBJ2-7, with D unresolved. This CDR3 region has 11 residues. Germline V gives CDR1 SGHTA, CDR2 FQGNSA. V was clipped by 5 bases and J by 1 base, with 3 bases between them. The CDR3 nucleotides read TGTGCCAGCAGCCTGTCCTACGAGCAGTACTTC. This sequence encodes CASSLSYEQYF. The full variable domain, completed using reference TRBV7-2 and TRBJ2-7, is GAGVSQSPSNKVTEKGKDVELRCDPISGHTALYWYRQSLGQGLEFLIYFQGNSAPDKSGLPSDRFSAERTGGSVSTLTIQRTQQEDSAVYLCASSLSYEQYFGPGTRLTVT.

This clone occurred once. The gene calls are TRBV5-4 and TRBJ2-5; 13 positions match TRBD2. Trimming took 0 bases from V and 3 from J; bases not matched to a gene: 2. The CDR3 contains 16 residues. Per germline, CDR1 SGHNT and CDR2 YYREEE (reference sequence). This CDR3 is CASSLGGTSGEETQYF. The CDR3 nucleotides are TGTGCCAGCAGCTTGGGAGGGACTAGCGGGGAAGAGACCCAGTACTTC.